The following is a T cell receptor (beta chain) sequence with its context. Each CDR3 protein is one row after TCRdb ran MiXCR on the 5' RACE reads. The sample lists 60,000 to 80,000 distinct CDR3 sequences, 15% to 20% occurring once. The germline V gene has CDR1 SEHNR and CDR2 FQNEAQ (reference sequence). The length of the CDR3 is 12 residues. The V gene end was trimmed by 5 bases and the J gene end by 5 bases; junction bases not matched to a gene: 1. These data come from a study of T cells of healthy individuals. This TCR was recovered from a human donor in good health. The chain links TRBV7-9 to TRBJ2-3; TRBD1 aligns across 7 bases. CDR3 amino acids: CASSGDRDTQYF. The CDR3 DNA is TGTGCCAGCAGCGGGGACAGAGATACGCAGTATTTT.